The rows below give T cell receptor beta chains drawn from one sample of a study of cytomegalovirus exposure and HLA in healthy donors. Libraries were prepared by immunoSEQ multiplex PCR; TCRdb keeps only in-frame clonotypes and omits some of them. The listing records roughly 34,000 clones. The sample consisted of PBMCs. These receptors all come from a woman in her thirties or forties in good health and CMV-seropositive. The CDR3 runs from the conserved cysteine through the conserved F or W. A D gene is named only where the DNA matches it firmly.

cdr3_nt: TGTGCCAGCAGCTTAGATTTGGAGGAAAATCAGCCCCAGCATTTT
cdr3_aa: CASSLDLEENQPQHF
v_call: TRBV7-9
j_call: TRBJ1-5
d_call: .

cdr3_nt: TGTGCCAGCAGCTTATGGGGGCCGGGACAGGGGAAATACGAGCAGTACTTC
cdr3_aa: CASSLWGPGQGKYEQYF
v_call: TRBV11-2
j_call: TRBJ2-7
d_call: TRBD1

cdr3_nt: TGCGCCAGCAGCCGAGGAGAACTACACTCCTACGAGCAGTACTTC
cdr3_aa: CASSRGELHSYEQYF
v_call: TRBV4-1
j_call: TRBJ2-7
d_call: .

cdr3_nt: TGTGCCAGCAGCTTGAGAGGAGGCGGGACCGGGGAGCTGTTTTTT
cdr3_aa: CASSLRGGGTGELFF
v_call: TRBV7-3
j_call: TRBJ2-2
d_call: .

cdr3_nt: TGTGCCAGCAGCCCCTATGGGGGCTTGGAGACCCAGTACTTC
cdr3_aa: CASSPYGGLETQYF
v_call: TRBV14
j_call: TRBJ2-5
d_call: .

cdr3_nt: TGTGCCAGCAGCGTAGAGGGGACTACAGCCTACGAGCAGTACTTC
cdr3_aa: CASSVEGTTAYEQYF
v_call: TRBV9
j_call: TRBJ2-7
d_call: TRBD2

cdr3_nt: TGTGCCAGCAGCTTACGAGCGGGGTACAATGAGCAGTTCTTC
cdr3_aa: CASSLRAGYNEQFF
v_call: TRBV7-3
j_call: TRBJ2-1
d_call: TRBD2

cdr3_nt: TGCGCCAGCAGCCATTCGGGACAGTCTCGTGATTCACCCCTCCACTTT
cdr3_aa: CASSHSGQSRDSPLHF
v_call: TRBV4-1
j_call: TRBJ1-6
d_call: TRBD1

cdr3_nt: TGTGCCAGCAGTAGGACAGGGGGCATCGCTGAAGCTTTCTTT
cdr3_aa: CASSRTGGIAEAFF
v_call: TRBV6-6
j_call: TRBJ1-1
d_call: TRBD1

cdr3_nt: TGCAGCGGTGTGGGGACCGGGACAGGGGGCTACGAGCAGTACTTC
cdr3_aa: CSGVGTGTGGYEQYF
v_call: TRBV29-1
j_call: TRBJ2-7
d_call: TRBD1

cdr3_nt: TGTGCCAGCAGTTTAGGGACAACCGGGGAGCTGTTTTTT
cdr3_aa: CASSLGTTGELFF
v_call: TRBV27
j_call: TRBJ2-2
d_call: .

cdr3_nt: TGTGCCAGCAGCCAAGACCTGGTGGCGGAACTTTACAATGAGCAGTTCTTC
cdr3_aa: CASSQDLVAELYNEQFF
v_call: TRBV4-2
j_call: TRBJ2-1
d_call: .

cdr3_nt: TGTGCCAGCTCATTACTGACAGGGGAAAATCAGCCCCAGCATTTT
cdr3_aa: CASSLLTGENQPQHF
v_call: TRBV18
j_call: TRBJ1-5
d_call: TRBD1

cdr3_nt: TGTGCCAGCAGCTTGGCGCGGGGCACAGATACGCAGTATTTT
cdr3_aa: CASSLARGTDTQYF
v_call: TRBV7-2
j_call: TRBJ2-3
d_call: .

cdr3_nt: TGTGCCTACTTGAGGAGGGGCGACACTGAAGATTTCTTT
cdr3_aa: CAYLRRGDTEDFF
v_call: TRBV30
j_call: TRBJ1-1
d_call: .

cdr3_nt: TGTGCCAGCAGATCCACAGGGTCAGGTGGCTACACCTTC
cdr3_aa: CASRSTGSGGYTF
v_call: TRBV6-1
j_call: TRBJ1-2
d_call: .

cdr3_nt: TGTGCCAGCAGCGCTCGCGGGGCGGACACCGGGGAGCTGTTTTTT
cdr3_aa: CASSARGADTGELFF
v_call: TRBV9
j_call: TRBJ2-2
d_call: .

cdr3_nt: TGTGCCAGCAGACGAGAAGAAAAACTGTTTTTT
cdr3_aa: CASRREEKLFF
v_call: TRBV6-5
j_call: TRBJ1-4
d_call: .

cdr3_nt: TGTGCCAGCCGGGGATCTCGGACTAGCGGAGAAGATACGCAGTATTTT
cdr3_aa: CASRGSRTSGEDTQYF
v_call: TRBV19
j_call: TRBJ2-3
d_call: TRBD2

cdr3_nt: TGCAGTGCTAAGCTGCAAGAGACCCAGTACTTC
cdr3_aa: CSAKLQETQYF
v_call: TRBV20-1
j_call: TRBJ2-5
d_call: .

cdr3_nt: TGTGCCACCTCGGTCGGGTCCGGGGAGCTGTTTTTT
cdr3_aa: CATSVGSGELFF
v_call: TRBV19
j_call: TRBJ2-2
d_call: .

cdr3_nt: TGTGCCAGTAGTCCCAGGACAGGGAGTGACGAGCAGTACTTC
cdr3_aa: CASSPRTGSDEQYF
v_call: TRBV19
j_call: TRBJ2-7
d_call: TRBD1

cdr3_nt: TGCGCCAGCAGCCAAGAAGTGGCCAGGGGGGAGACCCAGTACTTC
cdr3_aa: CASSQEVARGETQYF
v_call: TRBV4-1
j_call: TRBJ2-5
d_call: TRBD1

cdr3_nt: TGTGCCATCAGTGAGTCGGCGGCTAGCGTCAACGAGCAGTACTTC
cdr3_aa: CAISESAASVNEQYF
v_call: TRBV10-3
j_call: TRBJ2-7
d_call: .

cdr3_nt: TGTGCCAGCAGCGTGTGGGGACAGGGGAATGATCGTGGAAACACCATATATTTT
cdr3_aa: CASSVWGQGNDRGNTIYF
v_call: TRBV9
j_call: TRBJ1-3
d_call: TRBD1

cdr3_nt: TGTGCCAGCTCCCTAGCGGGAGAATCATATACGCAGTATTTT
cdr3_aa: CASSLAGESYTQYF
v_call: TRBV9
j_call: TRBJ2-3
d_call: TRBD2

cdr3_nt: TGTGCCAGCAGCTATTACAGGGCTGGGGCCAACGTCCTGACTTTC
cdr3_aa: CASSYYRAGANVLTF
v_call: TRBV7-2
j_call: TRBJ2-6
d_call: .

cdr3_nt: TGCAGCGTTGATGGGCCTACCAGCTCCTACGAGCAGTACTTC
cdr3_aa: CSVDGPTSSYEQYF
v_call: TRBV29-1
j_call: TRBJ2-7
d_call: .

cdr3_nt: TGTGCCAGCTCACGGAGAAGGGAGGACACCATATATTTT
cdr3_aa: CASSRRREDTIYF
v_call: TRBV18
j_call: TRBJ1-3
d_call: .

cdr3_nt: TGTGCCAGCAGGCAGGGATTAGGGGCCTACGAGCAGTACTTC
cdr3_aa: CASRQGLGAYEQYF
v_call: TRBV6-6
j_call: TRBJ2-7
d_call: .

cdr3_nt: TGTGCCAGTAGTATAATGACTAGCGGCTACTACGAGCAGTACTTC
cdr3_aa: CASSIMTSGYYEQYF
v_call: TRBV19
j_call: TRBJ2-7
d_call: TRBD2

cdr3_nt: TGTGCCAGCAGTCTATCCGGGACAGGGCCTGGCTACACCTTC
cdr3_aa: CASSLSGTGPGYTF
v_call: TRBV27
j_call: TRBJ1-2
d_call: TRBD1

cdr3_nt: TGTGCCAGCAGCTTCACCGCAGTGACAGGGAACACCGGGGAGCTGTTTTTT
cdr3_aa: CASSFTAVTGNTGELFF
v_call: TRBV5-4
j_call: TRBJ2-2
d_call: .

cdr3_nt: TGTGCCAGTAGTACTAGCGGGAGAGAGACCCAGTACTTC
cdr3_aa: CASSTSGRETQYF
v_call: TRBV19
j_call: TRBJ2-5
d_call: TRBD2

cdr3_nt: TGCGCCAGCAGCACGGGACAGGCGAACACTGAAGCTTTCTTT
cdr3_aa: CASSTGQANTEAFF
v_call: TRBV5-1
j_call: TRBJ1-1
d_call: TRBD1

cdr3_nt: TGTGCCAGCAGTGAATCTAGCGTTTCGTCCTACGAGCAGTACTTC
cdr3_aa: CASSESSVSSYEQYF
v_call: TRBV28
j_call: TRBJ2-7
d_call: .

cdr3_nt: TGTGCCAGCAGTTCGGACAGGAGCTCCTACGAGCAGTACTTC
cdr3_aa: CASSSDRSSYEQYF
v_call: TRBV6-5
j_call: TRBJ2-7
d_call: TRBD1

cdr3_nt: TGTGCCAGCAGCGTAGAGGGGGTTGGCTATGGCTACACCTTC
cdr3_aa: CASSVEGVGYGYTF
v_call: TRBV9
j_call: TRBJ1-2
d_call: .

cdr3_nt: TGTGCCAGCAGCTTCCCTACGTCCGGGGAAGAGACCCAGTACTTC
cdr3_aa: CASSFPTSGEETQYF
v_call: TRBV7-9
j_call: TRBJ2-5
d_call: .

cdr3_nt: TGTGCCAGCAGTTGGGACAGGGAAAAACTGTTTTTT
cdr3_aa: CASSWDREKLFF
v_call: TRBV28
j_call: TRBJ1-4
d_call: TRBD1

cdr3_nt: TGTGCCAGCAGAGACAGGAGCACAGATACGCAGTATTTT
cdr3_aa: CASRDRSTDTQYF
v_call: TRBV27
j_call: TRBJ2-3
d_call: .

cdr3_nt: TGTGCCAGCAGTCTCCGCCCGGGGGAATCCTACGAGCAGTACTTC
cdr3_aa: CASSLRPGESYEQYF
v_call: TRBV28
j_call: TRBJ2-7
d_call: .

cdr3_nt: TGTGCCAGCAGCTTAGTTGGGACAGGGGACGAAAATGAGCAGTTCTTC
cdr3_aa: CASSLVGTGDENEQFF
v_call: TRBV7-9
j_call: TRBJ2-1
d_call: TRBD1

cdr3_nt: TGCGCCAGCTCCCGACAAAAGACAGGGGGGAACACCGGGGAGCTGTTTTTT
cdr3_aa: CASSRQKTGGNTGELFF
v_call: TRBV4-1
j_call: TRBJ2-2
d_call: TRBD1

cdr3_nt: TGTGCCAGCAGCTTAGTACTAGTCAAGAGCTCCTACAATGAGCAGTTCTTC
cdr3_aa: CASSLVLVKSSYNEQFF
v_call: TRBV11-2
j_call: TRBJ2-1
d_call: .

cdr3_nt: TGTGCCAGCAGTTTCCAGGGGAGCGCAGATACGCAGTATTTT
cdr3_aa: CASSFQGSADTQYF
v_call: TRBV7-2
j_call: TRBJ2-3
d_call: .

cdr3_nt: TGTGCCAGCAGTAGGGAGACGCCTTTCGATCAGCCCCAGCATTTT
cdr3_aa: CASSRETPFDQPQHF
v_call: TRBV2
j_call: TRBJ1-5
d_call: .

cdr3_nt: TGTGCCAGCAGAATGAGTCGGGAGCTGTTTTTT
cdr3_aa: CASRMSRELFF
v_call: TRBV2
j_call: TRBJ2-2
d_call: .

cdr3_nt: TGTGCCAGCAGCCCACGACAGGGGGCTACCGGGGAGCTGTTTTTT
cdr3_aa: CASSPRQGATGELFF
v_call: TRBV9
j_call: TRBJ2-2
d_call: TRBD1

cdr3_nt: TGTGCCAGCAGTGAGGGGGGGCGAAGCACTGAAGCTTTCTTT
cdr3_aa: CASSEGGRSTEAFF
v_call: TRBV2
j_call: TRBJ1-1
d_call: .